This T cell receptor (beta chain) was found in a study of shared clonotypes between healthy human individuals. Each subset's genomic DNA was split evenly across several immunoSEQ plates. Profiling relied on immunoSEQ multiplex PCR, and the TCRdb table lists in-frame clones only, not all of them. This sample yields some 630,000 clones, of which 95% to 97% are seen a single time; about 0.11% belongs to the top ten. Positive CCR7 selection of CD45RO-negative cells yielded the naive CD8 cells, and terminally differentiated effector memory CD45RA+ cells were excluded. With 6 bases removed from V and 7 bases from J, the gap between germline ends came to 9 bases. The CDR3 has 11 residues. Germline CDR1 and CDR2: DFQATT and SNEGSKA (reference sequence).

Material: naive CD8+ T cells sorted from blood. V gene TRBV20-1 combines with J gene TRBJ2-2, with D uncertain. This sequence was found in a woman aged 25 to 39 in good health. CDR3 DNA sequence: TGCAGTGCCTGGGCGGACGGGGAGCTGTTTTTT. Its translation is CSAWADGELFF.